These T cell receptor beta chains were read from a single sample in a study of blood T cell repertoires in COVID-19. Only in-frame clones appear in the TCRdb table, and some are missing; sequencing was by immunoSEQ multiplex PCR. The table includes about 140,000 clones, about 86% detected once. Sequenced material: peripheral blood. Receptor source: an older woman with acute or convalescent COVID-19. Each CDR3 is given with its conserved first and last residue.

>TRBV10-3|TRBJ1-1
CAIKGQGASYTEAFF
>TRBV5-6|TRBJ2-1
CASNEGTLEFF
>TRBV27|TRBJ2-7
CASSFSGYEQYF
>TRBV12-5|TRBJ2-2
CASGSWTSGDTGELFF
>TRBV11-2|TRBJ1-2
CASSSRQGGLDGYTF
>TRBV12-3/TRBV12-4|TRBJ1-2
CASSLRQGRGYTF
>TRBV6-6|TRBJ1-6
CASSPPGAPLHF
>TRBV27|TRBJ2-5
CASTSPGLAGGVETQYF
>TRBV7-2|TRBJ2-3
CASSPSGQDTQYF
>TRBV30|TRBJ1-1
CAWSPGQQNTEAFF
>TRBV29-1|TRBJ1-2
CSVHRGALAYGYTF
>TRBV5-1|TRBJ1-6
CASSLAGTDSPLHF
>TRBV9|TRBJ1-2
CASSVASEGAQGYGYTF
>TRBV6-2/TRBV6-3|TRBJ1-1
CASSQGQFLNTEAFF
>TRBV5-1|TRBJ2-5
CASSLAGGGGETQYF
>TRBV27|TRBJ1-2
CASRTGTGRGYTF
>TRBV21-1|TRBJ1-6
CASSKVYDRRGGGAPLHF
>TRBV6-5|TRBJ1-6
CASTPGQKRSPLHF
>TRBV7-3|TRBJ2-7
CASVSSYEQYF
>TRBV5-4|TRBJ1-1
CASSLALGGNTEAFF
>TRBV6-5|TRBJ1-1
CASTPGGKPEAFF
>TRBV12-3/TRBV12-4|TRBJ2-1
CASSRVWNEQFF
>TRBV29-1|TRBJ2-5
CSVRRPDLAGRQETQYF
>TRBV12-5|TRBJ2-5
CASGELVRETQYF
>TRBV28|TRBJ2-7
CASSLGQGAVYEQYF